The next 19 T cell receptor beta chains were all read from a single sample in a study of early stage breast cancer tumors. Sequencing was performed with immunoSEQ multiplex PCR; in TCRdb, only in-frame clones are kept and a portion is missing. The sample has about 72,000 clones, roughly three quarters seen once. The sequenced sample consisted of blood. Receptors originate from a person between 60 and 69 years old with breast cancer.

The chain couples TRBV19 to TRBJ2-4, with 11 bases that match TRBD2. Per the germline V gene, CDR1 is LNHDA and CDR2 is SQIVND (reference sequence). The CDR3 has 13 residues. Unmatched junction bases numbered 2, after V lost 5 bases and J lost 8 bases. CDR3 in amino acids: CASSVLAGDIQYF. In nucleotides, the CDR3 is TGTGCCAGTAGTGTACTAGCGGGAGACATTCAGTACTTC.

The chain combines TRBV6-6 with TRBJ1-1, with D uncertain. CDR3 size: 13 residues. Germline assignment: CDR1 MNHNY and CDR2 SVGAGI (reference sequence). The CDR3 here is CGHSGEKNTEAFF. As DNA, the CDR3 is TGTGGCCACTCCGGGGAGAAAAACACTGAAGCTTTCTTT.

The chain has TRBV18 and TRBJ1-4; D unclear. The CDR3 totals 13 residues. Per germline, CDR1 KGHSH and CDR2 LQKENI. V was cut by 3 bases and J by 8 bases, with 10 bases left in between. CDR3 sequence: CASSPRHVEKLFF. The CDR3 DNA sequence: TGTGCCAGCTCACCCAGACACGTCGAAAAACTGTTTTTT.

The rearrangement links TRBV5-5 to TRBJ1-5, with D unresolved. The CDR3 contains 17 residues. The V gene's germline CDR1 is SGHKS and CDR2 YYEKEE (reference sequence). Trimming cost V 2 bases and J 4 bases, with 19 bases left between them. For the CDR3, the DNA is TGTGCCAGCAGCTTCGGGTCTGGCAGGAGTGTAAATCAGCCCCAGCATTTT. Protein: CASSFGSGRSVNQPQHF.

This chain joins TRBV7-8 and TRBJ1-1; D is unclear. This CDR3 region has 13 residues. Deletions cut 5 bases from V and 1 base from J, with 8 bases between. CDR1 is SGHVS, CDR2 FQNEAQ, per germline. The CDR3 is CASSLLGNTEAFF. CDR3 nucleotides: TGTGCCAGCAGCCTCCTAGGGAACACTGAAGCTTTCTTT.

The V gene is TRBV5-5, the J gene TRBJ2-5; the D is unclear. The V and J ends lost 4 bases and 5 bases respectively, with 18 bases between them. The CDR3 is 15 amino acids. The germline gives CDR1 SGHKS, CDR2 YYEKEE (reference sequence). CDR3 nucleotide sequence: TGTGCCAGCAGCCCGGACCAGTGGGTAGAGGAGACCCAGTACTTC. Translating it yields CASSPDQWVEETQYF.

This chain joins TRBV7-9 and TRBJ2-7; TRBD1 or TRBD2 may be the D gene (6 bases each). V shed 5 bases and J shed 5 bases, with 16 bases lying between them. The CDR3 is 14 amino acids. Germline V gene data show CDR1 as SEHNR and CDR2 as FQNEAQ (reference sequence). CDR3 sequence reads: CASSLWGAGNEQYF. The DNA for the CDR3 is TGTGCCAGCAGCCTCTGGGGGGCCGGAAACGAGCAGTACTTC.

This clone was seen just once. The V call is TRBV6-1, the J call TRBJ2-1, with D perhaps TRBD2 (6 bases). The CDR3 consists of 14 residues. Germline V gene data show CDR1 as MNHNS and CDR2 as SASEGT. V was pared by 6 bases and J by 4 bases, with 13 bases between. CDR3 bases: TGTGCCAGCAGCCCTGGCGGGATATACAATGAGCAGTTCTTC. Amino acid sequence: CASSPGGIYNEQFF.

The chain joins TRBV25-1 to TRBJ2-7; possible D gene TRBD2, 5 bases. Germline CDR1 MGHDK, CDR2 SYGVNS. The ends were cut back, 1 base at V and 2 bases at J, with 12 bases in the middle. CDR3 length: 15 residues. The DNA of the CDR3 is TGTGCCAGCAGTGAATTTGGGGTCGGGGCCTACGAGCAGTACTTC. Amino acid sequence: CASSEFGVGAYEQYF.

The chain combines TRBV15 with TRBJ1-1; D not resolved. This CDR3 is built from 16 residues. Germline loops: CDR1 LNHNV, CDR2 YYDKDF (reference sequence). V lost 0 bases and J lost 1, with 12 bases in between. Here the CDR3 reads CATSRDPWAANTEAFF. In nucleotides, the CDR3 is TGTGCCACCAGCAGAGACCCGTGGGCCGCGAACACTGAAGCTTTCTTT. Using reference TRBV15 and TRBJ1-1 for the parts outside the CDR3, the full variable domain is DAMVIQNPRYQVTQFGKPVTLSCSQTLNHNVMYWYQQKSSQAPKLLFHYYDKDFNNEADTPDNFQSRRPNTSFCFLDIRSPGLGDTAMYLCATSRDPWAANTEAFFGQGTRLTVV.

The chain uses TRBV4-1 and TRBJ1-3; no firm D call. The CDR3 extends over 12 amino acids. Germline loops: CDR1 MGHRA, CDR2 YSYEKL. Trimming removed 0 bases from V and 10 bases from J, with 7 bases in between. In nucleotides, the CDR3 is TGCGCCAGCAGCCAAGAACGGAGGACCATATATTTT. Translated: CASSQERRTIYF.

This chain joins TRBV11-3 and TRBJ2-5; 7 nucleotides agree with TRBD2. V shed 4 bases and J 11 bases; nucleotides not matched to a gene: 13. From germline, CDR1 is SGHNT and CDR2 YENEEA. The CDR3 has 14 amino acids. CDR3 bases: TGTGCCAGCAGCTACAGCGGGACCACTGGGGAGCAGTACTTC. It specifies CASSYSGTTGEQYF.

In DNA, the CDR3 is TGTGCCAGCAATCTTCAAACGGATGAAAAACTGTTTTTT. It codes for CASNLQTDEKLFF. V gene TRBV28 combines with J gene TRBJ1-4; D gene unclear. V lost 7 bases, J lost 6 bases, and 12 bases lay in between. This CDR3 has 13 amino acids. Per the germline V gene, CDR1 is MDHEN and CDR2 is SYDVKM. Full variable domain (remainder filled in from reference TRBV28 and TRBJ1-4): DVKVTQSSRYLVKRTGEKVFLECVQDMDHENMFWYRQDPGLGLRLIYFSYDVKMKEKGDIPEGYSVSREKKERFSLILESASTNQTSMYLCASNLQTDEKLFFGSGTQLSVL.

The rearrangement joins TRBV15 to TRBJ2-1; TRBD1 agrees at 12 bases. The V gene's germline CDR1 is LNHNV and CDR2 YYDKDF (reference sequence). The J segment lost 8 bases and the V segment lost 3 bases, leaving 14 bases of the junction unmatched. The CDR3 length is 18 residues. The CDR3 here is CATSSKPPGQGATHEQFF. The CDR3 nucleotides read TGTGCCACCAGCAGTAAACCGCCGGGACAGGGGGCAACACATGAGCAGTTCTTC.

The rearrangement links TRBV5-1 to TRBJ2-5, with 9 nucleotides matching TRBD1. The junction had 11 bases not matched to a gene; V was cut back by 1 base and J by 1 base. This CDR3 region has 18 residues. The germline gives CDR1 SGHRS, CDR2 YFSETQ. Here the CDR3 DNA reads TGCGCCAGCAGCTTGTGGACAGGGGAAGGGCCAATCCAAGAGACCCAGTACTTC. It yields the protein CASSLWTGEGPIQETQYF.

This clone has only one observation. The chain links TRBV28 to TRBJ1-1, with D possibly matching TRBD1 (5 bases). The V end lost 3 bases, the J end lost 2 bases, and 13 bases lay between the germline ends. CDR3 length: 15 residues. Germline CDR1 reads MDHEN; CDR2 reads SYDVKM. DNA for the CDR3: TGTGCCAGCAGTTTGTTGGGGGGAATCAACACTGAAGCTTTCTTT. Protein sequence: CASSLLGGINTEAFF.

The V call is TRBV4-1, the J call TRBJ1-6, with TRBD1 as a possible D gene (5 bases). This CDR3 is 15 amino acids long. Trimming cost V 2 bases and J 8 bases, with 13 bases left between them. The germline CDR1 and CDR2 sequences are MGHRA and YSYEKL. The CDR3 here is CASSQPTGGHSPLHF. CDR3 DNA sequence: TGCGCCAGCAGCCAACCTACAGGCGGGCATTCACCCCTCCACTTT.

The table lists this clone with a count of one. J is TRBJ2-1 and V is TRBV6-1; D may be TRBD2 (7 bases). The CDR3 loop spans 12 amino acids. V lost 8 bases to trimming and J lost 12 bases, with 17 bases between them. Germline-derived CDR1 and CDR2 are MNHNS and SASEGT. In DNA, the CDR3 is TGTGCCAGCGGGGGAGGGACACATTCGCAGTTCTTC. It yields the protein CASGGGTHSQFF.

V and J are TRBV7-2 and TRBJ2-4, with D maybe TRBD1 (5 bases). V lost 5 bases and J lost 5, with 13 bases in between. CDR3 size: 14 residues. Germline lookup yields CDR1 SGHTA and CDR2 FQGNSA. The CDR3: CASSRGQRQNIQYF. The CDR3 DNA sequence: TGTGCCAGCAGCCGAGGACAACGCCAAAACATTCAGTACTTC.